Listed here are 10 T cell receptor beta chains from one sample, sequenced in a study of radiation and T cells in renal cell carcinoma. Data came from immunoSEQ multiplex PCR; TCRdb stores just in-frame clones and leaves some out. The sample carries about 59,000 clones, approximately 84% recorded once. Sample time point: baseline pretreatment blood. Treatment here: 15 Gy SBRT to primary tumor, nephrectomy 4 weeks later. The sample was blood, taken from a patient whose treatment included radiotherapy and nephrectomy. These receptors were taken from a man in his fifties or sixties with renal cell carcinoma.

The gene calls are TRBV7-7 and TRBJ2-5; TRBD2 agrees at 10 bases. CDR1 SSHAT and CDR2 FNYEAQ come from the germline V gene (reference sequence). There are 14 residues in the CDR3. V dropped 4 bases and J dropped 4; count of bases not matched to a gene: 3. As DNA, the CDR3 is TGTGCCAGCAGCTCAGCGGGGGGGCTAGAGACCCAGTACTTC. Translation: CASSSAGGLETQYF.

The chain has TRBV5-1 and TRBJ2-2, with 8 bases lining up with TRBD1. CDR3 length equals 16 residues. The ends lost 0 bases at V and 0 bases at J; junction bases unmatched: 1. Germline CDR1 SGHRS, CDR2 YFSETQ. CDR3 DNA: TGCGCCAGCAGCTTGGGACAGGGGTCGAACACCGGGGAGCTGTTTTTT. Translated: CASSLGQGSNTGELFF.

The chain links TRBV7-9 to TRBJ2-5; D gene ambiguous. The CDR3 extends over 12 amino acids. V was shortened by 0 bases and J by 2 bases, with 1 base between the two germline ends. Germline CDR1 is SEHNR and CDR2 is FQNEAQ (reference sequence). This chain's CDR3 is CASSLAQETQYF. The CDR3 DNA reads TGTGCCAGCAGCTTAGCGCAAGAGACCCAGTACTTC. The entire variable domain, with the rest obtained from reference TRBV7-9 and TRBJ2-5, is as follows: DTGVSQNPRHKITKRGQNVTFRCDPISEHNRLYWYRQTLGQGPEFLTYFQNEAQLEKSRLLSDRFSAERPKGSFSTLEIQRTEQGDSAMYLCASSLAQETQYFGPGTRLLVL.

The gene calls are TRBV6-5 and TRBJ1-1; no reliable D call. The CDR3 contains 15 residues. The V gene lost 6 bases and the J gene lost 5 bases, with 19 bases spanning the gap. Germline V lookup: CDR1 MNHEY, CDR2 SVGAGI. CDR3 coding DNA: TGTGCCAGCAGGGTTGGTCCCTTTGGAGGGACTGAAGCTTTCTTT. It translates to CASRVGPFGGTEAFF.

CDR3: CASSIRTDTQYF. The CDR3 coding sequence is TGTGCCAGTAGTATAAGAACAGATACGCAGTATTTT. This rearrangement joins TRBV19 to TRBJ2-3; no definite D call. The V end was cut by 2 bases, the J end by 3 bases, with 3 bases between. The germline CDR1 and CDR2 sequences are LNHDA and SQIVND (reference sequence). The CDR3 totals 12 residues.

The chain links TRBV25-1 to TRBJ2-7, with 12 bases that match TRBD1. Trimming removed 7 bases from V and 5 bases from J; junction bases left unmatched: 6. This CDR3 comprises 14 residues. Germline V gives CDR1 MGHDK, CDR2 SYGVNS. The CDR3 region has the DNA TGTGCCAGCAAACGGGACAGGGGGCTAGACGAGCAGTACTTC. Translated: CASKRDRGLDEQYF.

The rearrangement links TRBV19 to TRBJ1-5; no reliable D call. Germline CDR1 LNHDA, CDR2 SQIVND (reference sequence). The CDR3 loop spans 14 amino acids. V shed 6 bases and J shed 4 bases, with 13 bases lying between them. As DNA, the CDR3 is TGTGCCAGTAGGACCGGACGGACTAATCAGCCCCAGCATTTT. Its translation: CASRTGRTNQPQHF. Looking up the rest from reference TRBV19 and TRBJ1-5 gives the full variable domain: DGGITQSPKYLFRKEGQNVTLSCEQNLNHDAMYWYRQDPGQGLRLIYYSQIVNDFQKGDIAEGYSVSREKKESFPLTVTSAQKNPTAFYLCASRTGRTNQPQHFGDGTRLSIL.

This clone was picked up one time. The chain has TRBV6-1 and TRBJ1-2; 10 nucleotides match TRBD1. The CDR3 length is 15 residues. CDR1 MNHNS and CDR2 SASEGT come from the germline V gene. V lost 3 bases to trimming and J lost 5 bases; unmatched junction nucleotides: 6. This CDR3 reads CASSEADRGWYGYTF. As DNA, the CDR3 is TGTGCCAGCAGTGAGGCGGACAGGGGGTGGTATGGCTACACCTTC.

The chain joins TRBV7-9 to TRBJ2-7; D not certain. This CDR3 is built from 13 residues. The V end lost 5 bases, the J end lost 3 bases, and 11 bases lay between the germline ends. Germline CDR1 reads SEHNR; CDR2 reads FQNEAQ (reference sequence). CDR3 nucleotides: TGTGCCAGCAGCCCGGACGGTGGCTACGAGCAGTACTTC. Translating it yields CASSPDGGYEQYF.

This sequence joins TRBV12-5 and TRBJ1-1; the D gene is possibly TRBD1 (6 bases). The CDR3 covers 15 residues. Trimming took 4 bases from V and 4 from J, leaving 16 bases between them. Germline V gene sequence: CDR1 LGHNT, CDR2 FRNRAP. The CDR3 spells CASGSPYRASTEAFF. DNA of the CDR3: TGTGCTAGTGGTTCTCCCTACAGGGCCAGCACTGAAGCTTTCTTT.